The TCR beta chain described here comes from a study of T cell changes during pregnancy in multiple sclerosis. Clones were sequenced by immunoSEQ multiplex PCR, and TCRdb holds only the in-frame ones, with some missing. The sample lists around 65,000 clones; roughly 87% were seen once. This CDR3 has 16 residues. In germline, CDR1 is LNHDA, CDR2 SQIVND (reference sequence). Trimming cost V 5 bases and J 0 bases, with 14 bases left between them. This clonotype was sampled from a female donor with multiple sclerosis, enrolled in a pregnancy study. The source was peripheral blood, collected in the first trimester of pregnancy. The chain uses TRBV19 and TRBJ1-5; D is ambiguous. The CDR3 DNA follows: TGTGCCAGTAGTCCTAGGACCGGGAATAGCAATCAGCCCCAGCATTTT. This encodes CASSPRTGNSNQPQHF.